This paragraph reports one T cell receptor (beta chain). These data are taken from a study of cytomegalovirus exposure and HLA in healthy donors. It was with 60 Vbeta and 13 Jbeta primers that the PCR ran. Clones were read by immunoSEQ multiplex PCR, and TCRdb kept only the in-frame ones, dropping some. Its table lists 100,000 to 150,000 clones. The trim removed 0 bases at V and 5 bases at J, leaving 1 base unmatched. The CDR3 covers 15 residues. Germline loops: CDR1 MNHEY, CDR2 SVGAGI. The gene calls are TRBV6-5 and TRBJ2-7; 13 nucleotides match TRBD2. The clonotype was recovered from a man aged 25 to 40 in good health and CMV-seronegative. Material for sequencing was PBMCs. Written as DNA, the CDR3 is TGTGCCAGCAGTTACTCGACTAGCGGGAGGAACGAGCAGTACTTC. It yields the protein CASSYSTSGRNEQYF.